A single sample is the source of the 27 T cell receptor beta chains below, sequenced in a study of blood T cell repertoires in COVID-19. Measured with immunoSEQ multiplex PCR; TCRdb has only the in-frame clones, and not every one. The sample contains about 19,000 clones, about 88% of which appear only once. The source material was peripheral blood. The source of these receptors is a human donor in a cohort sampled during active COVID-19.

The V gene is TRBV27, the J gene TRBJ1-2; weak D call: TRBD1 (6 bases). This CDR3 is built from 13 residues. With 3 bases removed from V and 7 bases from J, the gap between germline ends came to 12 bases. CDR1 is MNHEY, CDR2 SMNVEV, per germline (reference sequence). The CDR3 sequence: CASSFRGAAGYTF. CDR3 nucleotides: TGTGCCAGCAGTTTTCGGGGGGCGGCTGGCTACACCTTC.

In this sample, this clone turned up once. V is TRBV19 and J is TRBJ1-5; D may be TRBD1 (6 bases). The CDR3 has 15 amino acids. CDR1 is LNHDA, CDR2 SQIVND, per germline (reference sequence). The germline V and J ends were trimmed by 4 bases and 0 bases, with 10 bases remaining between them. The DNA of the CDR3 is TGTGCCAGTAGTACAGGGGCTTATAGCAATCAGCCCCAGCATTTT. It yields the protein CASSTGAYSNQPQHF.

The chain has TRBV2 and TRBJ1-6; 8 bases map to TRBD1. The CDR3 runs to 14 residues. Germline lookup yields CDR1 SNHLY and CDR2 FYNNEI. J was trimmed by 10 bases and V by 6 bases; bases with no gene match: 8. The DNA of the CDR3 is TGTGCCAGCAGGCCCGACAGGGGTAGCTCACCCCTCCACTTT. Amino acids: CASRPDRGSSPLHF.

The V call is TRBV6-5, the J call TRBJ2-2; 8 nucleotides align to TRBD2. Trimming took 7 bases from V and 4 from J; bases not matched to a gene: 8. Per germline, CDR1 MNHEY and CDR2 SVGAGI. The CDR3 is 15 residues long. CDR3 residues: CASNRLASGTGELFF. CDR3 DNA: TGTGCCAGCAATAGACTAGCGTCAGGCACCGGGGAGCTGTTTTTT.

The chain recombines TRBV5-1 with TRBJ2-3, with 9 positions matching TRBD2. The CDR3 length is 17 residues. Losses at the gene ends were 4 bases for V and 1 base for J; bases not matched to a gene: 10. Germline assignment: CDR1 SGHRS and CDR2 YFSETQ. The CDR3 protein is CASSAGGGGAGTDTQYF. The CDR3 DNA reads TGCGCCAGCAGCGCGGGCGGCGGGGGGGCGGGCACAGATACGCAGTATTTT.

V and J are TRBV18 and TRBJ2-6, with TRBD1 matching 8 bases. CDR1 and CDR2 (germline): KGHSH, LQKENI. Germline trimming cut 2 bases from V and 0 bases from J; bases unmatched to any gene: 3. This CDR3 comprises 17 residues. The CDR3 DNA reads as TGTGCCAGCTCACCAACGGGACAGGCCTCTGGGGCCAACGTCCTGACTTTC. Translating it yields CASSPTGQASGANVLTF.

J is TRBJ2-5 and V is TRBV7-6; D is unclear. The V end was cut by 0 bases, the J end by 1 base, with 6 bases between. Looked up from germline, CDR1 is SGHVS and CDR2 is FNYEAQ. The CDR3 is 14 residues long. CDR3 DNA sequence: TGTGCCAGCAGCTTAGCGCCGGGCCAAGAGACCCAGTACTTC. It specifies CASSLAPGQETQYF.

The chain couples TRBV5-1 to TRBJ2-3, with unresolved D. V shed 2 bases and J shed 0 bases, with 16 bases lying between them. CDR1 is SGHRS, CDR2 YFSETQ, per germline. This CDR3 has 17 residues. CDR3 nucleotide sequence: TGCGCCAGCAGCTTTAATAGCCCTCTTACTAGCACAGATACGCAGTATTTT. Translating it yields CASSFNSPLTSTDTQYF.

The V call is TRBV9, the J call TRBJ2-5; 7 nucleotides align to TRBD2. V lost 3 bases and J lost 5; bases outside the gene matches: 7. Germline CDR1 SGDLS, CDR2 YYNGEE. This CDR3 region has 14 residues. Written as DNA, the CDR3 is TGTGCCAGCAGCGCCCGGCGAGCGGGGGAGACCCAGTACTTC. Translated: CASSARRAGETQYF.

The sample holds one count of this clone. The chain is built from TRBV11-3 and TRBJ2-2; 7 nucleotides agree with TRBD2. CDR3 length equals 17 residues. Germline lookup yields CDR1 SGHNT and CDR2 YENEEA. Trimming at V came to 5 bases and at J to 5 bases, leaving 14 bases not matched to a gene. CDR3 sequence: CASSPGGGGGYTGELFF. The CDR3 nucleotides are TGTGCCAGCAGCCCCGGTGGTGGCGGGGGATATACCGGGGAGCTGTTTTTT.

This CDR3 is CASSQDLTSGGGIDTQYF. For the CDR3, the DNA is TGTGCCAGCAGCCAAGATCTGACTAGCGGGGGGGGAATAGATACGCAGTATTTT. The V call is TRBV3-1 (or the pseudogene TRBV3-2), the J call TRBJ2-3, with 14 nucleotides matching TRBD2. J lost 5 bases, V lost 0 bases, and 7 bases had no gene match. Germline V CDR1 and CDR2: LGHDT, YNNKEL (reference sequence). This CDR3 has 18 residues.

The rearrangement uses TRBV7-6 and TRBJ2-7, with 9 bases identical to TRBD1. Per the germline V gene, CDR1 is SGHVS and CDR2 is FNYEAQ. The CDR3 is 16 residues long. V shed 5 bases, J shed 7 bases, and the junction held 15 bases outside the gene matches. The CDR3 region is CASSPPGQGNFWEQYF. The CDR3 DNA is TGTGCCAGCAGCCCACCCGGACAGGGGAATTTTTGGGAGCAGTACTTC.

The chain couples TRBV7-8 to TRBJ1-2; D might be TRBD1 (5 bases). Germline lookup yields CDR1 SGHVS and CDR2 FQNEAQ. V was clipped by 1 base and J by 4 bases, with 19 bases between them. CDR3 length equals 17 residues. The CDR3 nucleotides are TGTGCCAGCAGCTTAGATGGGGCAGGGTTCCGGGCCTATGGCTACACCTTC. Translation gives CASSLDGAGFRAYGYTF.

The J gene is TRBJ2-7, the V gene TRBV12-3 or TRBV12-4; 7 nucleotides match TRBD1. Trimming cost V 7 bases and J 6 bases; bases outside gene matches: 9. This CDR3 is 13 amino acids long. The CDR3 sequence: CASKRGPFVEQYF. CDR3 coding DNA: TGTGCCAGCAAGAGGGGGCCGTTCGTCGAGCAGTACTTC.

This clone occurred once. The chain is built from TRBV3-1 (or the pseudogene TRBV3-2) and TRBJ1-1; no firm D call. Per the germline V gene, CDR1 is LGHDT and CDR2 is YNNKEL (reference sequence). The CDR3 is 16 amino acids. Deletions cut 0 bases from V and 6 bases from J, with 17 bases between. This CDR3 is CASSQDIALERAEAFF. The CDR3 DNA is TGTGCCAGCAGCCAAGATATCGCATTAGAACGCGCTGAAGCTTTCTTT.

The CDR3 DNA follows: TGTGCCTTTTCGGGACAGGCTTACAATGAGCAGTTCTTC. It codes for CAFSGQAYNEQFF. The V call is TRBV30, the J call TRBJ2-1; TRBD1 matches at 8 bases. The CDR3 contains 13 residues. Germline V gene sequence: CDR1 GTSNPN, CDR2 SVGIG (reference sequence). V was clipped by 7 bases and J by 4 bases; unmatched bases: 6.

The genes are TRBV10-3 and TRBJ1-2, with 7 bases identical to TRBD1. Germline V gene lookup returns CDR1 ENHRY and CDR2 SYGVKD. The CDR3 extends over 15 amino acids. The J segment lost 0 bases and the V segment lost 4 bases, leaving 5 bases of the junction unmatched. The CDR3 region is CAISGGQDANYGYTF. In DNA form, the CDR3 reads TGTGCCATCAGTGGTGGACAGGATGCTAACTATGGCTACACCTTC.

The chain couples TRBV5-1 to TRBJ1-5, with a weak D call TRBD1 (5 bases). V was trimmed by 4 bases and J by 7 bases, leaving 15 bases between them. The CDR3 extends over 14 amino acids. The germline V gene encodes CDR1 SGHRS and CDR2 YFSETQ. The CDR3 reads CASSPTTGIQPQHF. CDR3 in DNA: TGCGCCAGCAGCCCTACCACAGGTATCCAGCCCCAGCATTTT.

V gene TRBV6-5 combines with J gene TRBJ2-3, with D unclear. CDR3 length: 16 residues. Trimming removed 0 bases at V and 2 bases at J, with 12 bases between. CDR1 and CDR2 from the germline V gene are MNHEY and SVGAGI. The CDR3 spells CASSYSAAMYTDTQYF. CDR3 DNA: TGTGCCAGCAGTTACTCAGCCGCGATGTACACAGATACGCAGTATTTT.

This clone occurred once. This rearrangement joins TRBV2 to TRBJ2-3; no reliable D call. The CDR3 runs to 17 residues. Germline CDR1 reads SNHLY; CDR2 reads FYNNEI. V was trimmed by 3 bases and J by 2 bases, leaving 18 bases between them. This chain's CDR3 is CASSESELLPTTDTQYF. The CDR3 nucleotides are TGTGCCAGCAGTGAGAGCGAGCTCCTCCCTACCACAGATACGCAGTATTTT. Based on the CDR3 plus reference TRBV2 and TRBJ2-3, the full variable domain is EPEVTQTPSHQVTQMGQEVILRCVPISNHLYFYWYRQILGQKVEFLVSFYNNEISEKSEIFDDQFSVERPDGSNFTLKIRSTKLEDSAMYFCASSESELLPTTDTQYFGPGTRLTVL.

The chain's CDR3 is CASSKGQGLRGEKLFF. DNA for the CDR3: TGTGCCAGCAGCAAGGGACAGGGGCTCCGAGGAGAAAAACTGTTTTTT. The chain is built from TRBV9 and TRBJ1-4; the match to TRBD1 covers 10 bases. The trim removed 4 bases at V and 8 bases at J, leaving 11 bases unmatched. The CDR3 totals 16 residues. Germline V CDR1 and CDR2: SGDLS, YYNGEE.

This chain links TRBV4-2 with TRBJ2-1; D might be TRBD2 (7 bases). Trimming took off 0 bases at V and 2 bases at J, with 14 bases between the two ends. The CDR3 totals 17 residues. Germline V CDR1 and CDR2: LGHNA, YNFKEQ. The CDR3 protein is CASSQDLGGPAYNEQFF. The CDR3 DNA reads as TGTGCCAGCAGCCAAGATCTCGGGGGGCCGGCCTACAATGAGCAGTTCTTC.

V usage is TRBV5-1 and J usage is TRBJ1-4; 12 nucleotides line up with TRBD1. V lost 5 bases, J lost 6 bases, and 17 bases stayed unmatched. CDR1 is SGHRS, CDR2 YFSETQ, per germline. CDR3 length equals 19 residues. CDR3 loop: CASSYGYRDRGREDEKLFF. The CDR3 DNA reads TGCGCCAGCAGTTACGGCTACCGGGACAGGGGGCGTGAGGATGAAAAACTGTTTTTT.

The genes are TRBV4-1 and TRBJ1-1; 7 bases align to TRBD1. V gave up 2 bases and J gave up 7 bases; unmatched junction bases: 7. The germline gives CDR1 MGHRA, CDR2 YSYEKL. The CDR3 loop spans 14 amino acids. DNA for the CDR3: TGCGCCAGCAGCCAACCGACCCGGACAGGTGAAGCTTTCTTT. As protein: CASSQPTRTGEAFF.

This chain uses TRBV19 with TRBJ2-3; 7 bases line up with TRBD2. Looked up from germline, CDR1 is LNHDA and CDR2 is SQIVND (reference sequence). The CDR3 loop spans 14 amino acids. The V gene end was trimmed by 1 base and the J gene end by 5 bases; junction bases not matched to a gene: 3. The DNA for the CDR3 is TGTGCCAGTAGTATAGCGGGGGGTTTAGATACGCAGTATTTT. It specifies CASSIAGGLDTQYF.

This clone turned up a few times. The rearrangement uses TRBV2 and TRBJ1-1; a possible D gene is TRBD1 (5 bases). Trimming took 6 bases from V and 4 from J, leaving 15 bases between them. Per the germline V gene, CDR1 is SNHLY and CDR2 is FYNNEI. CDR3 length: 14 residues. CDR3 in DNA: TGTGCCAGCAGAGGGACCCGGAGGGGCACTGAAGCTTTCTTT. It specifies CASRGTRRGTEAFF.

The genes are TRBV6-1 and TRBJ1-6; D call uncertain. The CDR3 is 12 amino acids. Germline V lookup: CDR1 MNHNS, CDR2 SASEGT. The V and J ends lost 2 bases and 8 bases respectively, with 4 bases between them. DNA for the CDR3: TGTGCCAGCAGTGAACGTGATTCACCCCTCCACTTT. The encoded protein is CASSERDSPLHF.